Listed below are T cell receptor beta chains from one sample, sequenced in a study of patients and donors after allogeneic stem cell transplantation. TCRdb processed the RT-PCR reads anew with MiXCR; each CDR3 protein has one entry. The sample gives over 350,000 distinct CDR3 sequences, approximately 16% of which show up once; around 6.8% is in the top ten. Sequencing was done on a sample of blood, either unsorted or a sorted T cell fraction (not recorded which). The receptors here all came from a human donor who was either an allogeneic HSCT recipient or a stem cell or donor lymphocyte infusion donor (not recorded which). It is not recorded whose cells these are; they may come from a transplant donor. The CDR3 runs from the conserved cysteine through the conserved F or W. The D gene is left open where the match is weak. Size values are once, few and many counts, or a class for expanded clones, and some rows have none.

j_call,v_call,d_call,cdr3_length,clone_size,cdr3_nt,cdr3_aa
TRBJ2-7,TRBV28,.,16,few,TGTGCCAGCAGCCCCGTGTGGGGGGATCATTCCTACGAGCAGTACTTC,CASSPVWGDHSYEQYF
TRBJ1-1,TRBV12-3/TRBV12-4,.,12,few,TGTGCCAGCAGCCCTAACAGTATTGAAGCTTTCTTT,CASSPNSIEAFF
TRBJ2-3,TRBV9,.,16,.,TGTGCCAGCAGCGCCCAGCCCCCAGAGCTCACAGATACGCAGTATTTT,CASSAQPPELTDTQYF
TRBJ1-5,TRBV19,TRBD1,14,few,TGTGCCAGTAGACCGGACAGGGGAGGACAGCCCCAGCATTTT,CASRPDRGGQPQHF
TRBJ1-2,TRBV4-3,.,15,few,TGCGCCAGCAGCCAAGATTTGTCAAGGGGAGATGGCTACACCTTC,CASSQDLSRGDGYTF
TRBJ2-2,TRBV5-5,.,14,few,TGTGCCAGCAGCTTGGGGGGTACAACCGGGGAGCTGTTTTTT,CASSLGGTTGELFF
TRBJ1-2,TRBV4-3,.,16,.,TGCGCCAGCAGCCAAGATTCTTGGGAATCTAACTATGGCTACACCTTC,CASSQDSWESNYGYTF
TRBJ2-2,TRBV29-1,.,15,many,TGCAGCGTTGTCCATGGGGCTTCGAACACCGGGGAGCTGTTTTTT,CSVVHGASNTGELFF
TRBJ2-7,TRBV5-1,.,14,.,TGCGCCAGCAGCTTGGGATTAGCTTTGTACGAGCAGTACTTC,CASSLGLALYEQYF
TRBJ1-5,TRBV18,.,15,.,TGTGCCAGCTCAGCGACATTTTTGGGCAATCAGCCCCAGCATTTT,CASSATFLGNQPQHF
TRBJ2-1,TRBV10-3,TRBD2,15,many,TGTGCCATCAGTGATTGGACTAGCGACTACAATGAGCAGTTCTTC,CAISDWTSDYNEQFF
TRBJ2-3,TRBV7-9,TRBD1,13,many,TGTGCCAGCAGCCAGACAGGGCCAGATACGCAGTATTTT,CASSQTGPDTQYF
TRBJ2-1,TRBV27,.,15,few,TGTGCCAGCAGTTGGTCTAGGAACTCCTACAATGAGCAGTTCTTC,CASSWSRNSYNEQFF
TRBJ1-6,TRBV4-2,.,16,few,TGTGCCAGCAGCCAAGATCGGCGGCTCTATAATTCACCCCTCCACTTT,CASSQDRRLYNSPLHF
TRBJ1-1,TRBV5-1,TRBD1,14,.,TGCGCCAGCGACAGGGAGGGGCTGAACACTGAAGCTTTCTTT,CASDREGLNTEAFF
TRBJ2-4,TRBV2,.,14,few,TGTGCCAGCAGTGAAGAACTAGCAGTAAACATTCAGTACTTC,CASSEELAVNIQYF
TRBJ2-5,TRBV28,.,18,.,TGTGCCAGCAGTTTGCGAAATATGAGACAGTGGTACCAAGAGACCCAGTACTTC,CASSLRNMRQWYQETQYF
TRBJ2-5,TRBV5-1,TRBD1,15,few,TGCGCCAGCAGCTTGGAAGACAGGGCTCAAGAGACCCAGTACTTC,CASSLEDRAQETQYF
TRBJ2-7,TRBV4-3,.,16,.,TGCGCCAGCAGCCAAGTGTTTACTAGCCCCTCCTACGAGCAGTACTTC,CASSQVFTSPSYEQYF
TRBJ1-2,TRBV5-1,.,14,.,TGCGCCAGCAGCTTTCTGCAAGGGGACTATGGCTACACCTTC,CASSFLQGDYGYTF
TRBJ2-3,TRBV11-1,TRBD2,18,few,TGTGCCAGCAGCTTAGTTTTGGCTAGCGGATTAAGCACAGATACGCAGTATTTT,CASSLVLASGLSTDTQYF
TRBJ1-6,TRBV9,TRBD1,18,few,TGTGCCAGCAGCGGAGGGACAGGGGCAGGGACCTATAATTCACCCCTCCACTTT,CASSGGTGAGTYNSPLHF
TRBJ2-2,TRBV20-1,.,14,many,TGCAGTGCTCAAAGAGGCAGACTTCGCGGGGAGCTGTTTTTT,CSAQRGRLRGELFF
TRBJ2-7,TRBV7-2,TRBD1,15,few,TGTGCCAGCAGCTCCGGACAGGGGACCACCTACGAGCAGTACTTC,CASSSGQGTTYEQYF
TRBJ1-6,TRBV5-6,TRBD1,16,few,TGTGCCAGCAGGCAACATGGGACAGGCTATAATTCACCCCTCCACTTT,CASRQHGTGYNSPLHF
TRBJ1-2,TRBV2,.,11,few,TGTGCCAGCAGTGAAGCGCTTGTCTACACCTTC,CASSEALVYTF
TRBJ2-3,TRBV10-3,.,13,few,TGTGCCATCAGTGAGCGGAGGATAGATACGCAGTATTTT,CAISERRIDTQYF
TRBJ2-1,TRBV7-9,.,12,.,TGTGCCAGCAGCTTTGTAAGCCATGAGCAGTTCTTC,CASSFVSHEQFF
TRBJ2-4,TRBV9,.,14,.,TGTGCCAGCAGCGTAGCAATGCGGCAGAACATTCAGTACTTC,CASSVAMRQNIQYF
TRBJ2-3,TRBV12-3/TRBV12-4,TRBD1,16,few,TGTGCCAGCAGTTTCGACGGACAGGTCCCCACAGATACGCAGTATTTT,CASSFDGQVPTDTQYF
TRBJ1-5,TRBV20-1,TRBD1,13,few,TGCAGTGCTAACCAGGGGGCGGATCAGCCCCAGCATTTT,CSANQGADQPQHF
TRBJ2-1,TRBV2,TRBD1,16,few,TGTGCCAGCAGTGAAACCGGGACAGGGCCCTACAATGAGCAGTTCTTC,CASSETGTGPYNEQFF
TRBJ1-2,TRBV12-5,.,14,.,TGTGCTAGTGGTTTGGCTGGACAGCCCTATGGCTACACCTTC,CASGLAGQPYGYTF
TRBJ2-2,TRBV7-3,.,15,.,TGTGCCAGCAGCCGGGACGGAAAGAACACCGGGGAGCTGTTTTTT,CASSRDGKNTGELFF
TRBJ2-2,TRBV5-1,TRBD2,16,.,TGCGCCAGCAGCCTACTAGCGGGAAAGGGGGCCGGGGAGCTGTTTTTT,CASSLLAGKGAGELFF
TRBJ2-3,TRBV6-1,.,12,.,TGTGCCAGCAGTCAGCACACAGATACGCAGTATTTT,CASSQHTDTQYF
TRBJ1-1,TRBV7-3,.,14,.,TGTGCCAGCAGCTTGCAAGCTATGAACACTGAAGCTTTCTTT,CASSLQAMNTEAFF
TRBJ2-5,TRBV29-1,.,12,.,TGCAGCGCCTGGGACTTACAAGAGACCCAGTACTTC,CSAWDLQETQYF
TRBJ2-2,TRBV9,TRBD1,15,once,TGTGCCAGCAGCGTAGACCCAGGGGGCACCGGGGAGCTGTTTTTT,CASSVDPGGTGELFF
TRBJ2-2,TRBV25-1,.,17,few,TGTGCCAGCAGTGAATCCGCCCCGGGACAGAACACCGGGGAGCTGTTTTTT,CASSESAPGQNTGELFF
TRBJ1-1,TRBV2,.,14,few,TGTGCCAGCAGTGCGACGGGGGTTAACACTGAAGCTTTCTTT,CASSATGVNTEAFF
TRBJ2-5,TRBV6-1,.,13,few,TGTGCCAGCACCTCCGGGACCCAAGAGACCCAGTACTTC,CASTSGTQETQYF
TRBJ2-7,TRBV11-2,TRBD2,18,.,TGTGCCAGCAGCTACCGCTCGAGGAGCGGGACCCTCACCTACGAGCAGTACTTC,CASSYRSRSGTLTYEQYF
TRBJ2-5,TRBV24-1,.,16,.,TGTGCCACCAGTGATGGGCCCGGAAACGGGGGAGAGACCCAGTACTTC,CATSDGPGNGGETQYF
TRBJ2-7,TRBV15,TRBD2,14,few,TGTGCCACCAGCAGAGATCGGGGGGGATACGAGCAGTACTTC,CATSRDRGGYEQYF
TRBJ2-5,TRBV20-1,.,11,few,TGCAGTGCTAGAGATCAGGGGATCCAGTACTTC,CSARDQGIQYF
TRBJ2-7,TRBV12-3/TRBV12-4,.,15,few,TGTGCCAGTACCTCATCCCGAGAGGGGTCTTACGAGCAGTACTTC,CASTSSREGSYEQYF
TRBJ2-7,TRBV20-1,.,15,.,TGCAGTGCTAGAGACTCTGGGGTTTTCGGCTACGAGCAGTACTTC,CSARDSGVFGYEQYF
TRBJ2-5,TRBV7-6,.,12,.,TGTGCCAGCAGCTTAGAGAAGTCGACCCAGTACTTC,CASSLEKSTQYF
TRBJ1-2,TRBV5-1,.,15,few,TGCGCCAGCAGCTTGGGTCATCAGGGGATTCGGGGCTACACCTTC,CASSLGHQGIRGYTF